These 15 T cell receptor beta chains came from one sample sequenced in a study of blood T cell repertoires in COVID-19. The data were produced by immunoSEQ multiplex PCR, yet TCRdb's version contains in-frame clones alone and is incomplete. Of around 160,000 clones listed, roughly nine tenths are singletons. The specimen sequenced was peripheral blood. The source is a man aged 60 to 69 with active or convalescent COVID-19.

This chain joins TRBV19 and TRBJ1-1; TRBD1 agrees at 7 bases. The CDR3 extends over 13 amino acids. Germline V gene sequence: CDR1 LNHDA, CDR2 SQIVND (reference sequence). Trimming cost V 6 bases and J 3 bases; bases outside gene matches: 4. CDR3 loop: CASSDREDTEAFF. In DNA, the CDR3 is TGTGCCAGTAGCGACAGGGAGGACACTGAAGCTTTCTTT.

The V and J genes are TRBV10-3 and TRBJ2-1; 8 positions agree with TRBD2. Germline CDR1 ENHRY, CDR2 SYGVKD. V lost 2 bases and J lost 0; bases outside the gene matches: 0. The CDR3 is 15 residues long. CDR3 coding DNA: TGTGCCATCAGTGAGACTAGCGGCTCCTACAATGAGCAGTTCTTC. This translates into CAISETSGSYNEQFF.

The rearrangement links TRBV5-8 to TRBJ1-3; 8 bases match TRBD1. V dropped 6 bases and J dropped 4; count of bases not matched to a gene: 6. Germline V gene data show CDR1 as SGHTS and CDR2 as YDEGEE. CDR3 size: 14 residues. The CDR3 reads CASNRQGSGNTIYF. The DNA of the CDR3 is TGTGCCAGCAACCGACAGGGGTCCGGAAACACCATATATTTT.

V gene TRBV10-3 combines with J gene TRBJ1-1; D uncertain. This CDR3 comprises 11 residues. V lost 5 bases and J 5 bases, leaving 6 bases between the germline ends. Germline V gene sequence: CDR1 ENHRY, CDR2 SYGVKD. CDR3 in amino acids: CAISRGTEAFF. The CDR3 nucleotides read TGTGCCATCAGTCGAGGGACTGAAGCTTTCTTT.

The rearrangement joins TRBV19 to TRBJ1-4, with 8 bases matching TRBD1. Per the germline V gene, CDR1 is LNHDA and CDR2 is SQIVND (reference sequence). J lost 14 bases, V lost 5 bases, and 19 bases had no gene match. The CDR3 spans 16 residues. The CDR3 sequence: CASSPDGQGLGKRLFF. DNA of the CDR3: TGTGCCAGTAGTCCCGACGGACAGGGCCTAGGAAAAAGGCTGTTTTTT. The whole variable domain, remainder taken from reference TRBV19 and TRBJ1-4, is DGGITQSPKYLFRKEGQNVTLSCEQNLNHDAMYWYRQDPGQGLRLIYYSQIVNDFQKGDIAEGYSVSREKKESFPLTVTSAQKNPTAFYLCASSPDGQGLGKRLFFGSGTQLSVL.

This rearrangement joins TRBV5-8 to TRBJ1-3; 8 nucleotides align to TRBD1. In germline, CDR1 is SGHTS, CDR2 YDEGEE. After removal of 4 bases from V and 2 bases from J, the junction contained 5 bases not matched to a gene. The CDR3 has 15 residues. CDR3 amino acids: CASSRTGGTGNTIYF. CDR3 coding DNA: TGTGCCAGCAGCCGCACAGGGGGGACTGGAAACACCATATATTTT.

J is TRBJ2-7 and V is TRBV7-9; 8 bases are a match to TRBD1. Germline V gene sequence: CDR1 SEHNR, CDR2 FQNEAQ (reference sequence). This CDR3 region has 18 residues. J was trimmed by 0 bases and V by 2 bases; bases with no gene match: 12. In DNA form, the CDR3 reads TGTGCCAGCAGCTTACCTCGGGGCAGGGGGCTTCGCTCCTACGAGCAGTACTTC. This encodes CASSLPRGRGLRSYEQYF.

This rearrangement joins TRBV5-1 to TRBJ1-2; D gene unclear. The CDR3 consists of 14 residues. Germline V gene lookup returns CDR1 SGHRS and CDR2 YFSETQ. V lost 4 bases and J 4 bases, leaving 14 bases between the germline ends. The CDR3 region has the DNA TGCGCCAGCAGCCGGAACGGGGAGTCCTATGGCTACACCTTC. It is translated as CASSRNGESYGYTF. Together with reference TRBV5-1 and TRBJ1-2, the CDR3 gives the full variable domain: KAGVTQTPRYLIKTRGQQVTLSCSPISGHRSVSWYQQTPGQGLQFLFEYFSETQRNKGNFPGRFSGRQFSNSRSEMNVSTLELGDSALYLCASSRNGESYGYTFGSGTRLTVV.

The chain recombines TRBV6-4 with TRBJ1-2, with 7 bases aligning to TRBD1. Germline V gene data show CDR1 as MRHNA and CDR2 as SNTAGT. The CDR3 has 14 amino acids. V gave up 5 bases and J gave up 1 base; unmatched junction bases: 4. CDR3 nucleotide sequence: TGTGCCAGCAGTCGGGACAGCCTTAACTATGGCTACACCTTC. This gives the protein CASSRDSLNYGYTF.

The chain is built from TRBV19 and TRBJ1-2; TRBD1 matches 8 bases. Germline V gives CDR1 LNHDA, CDR2 SQIVND (reference sequence). With V trimmed by 6 bases and J by 7 bases, 10 bases remained unmatched. The CDR3 has 14 amino acids. CDR3 nucleotide sequence: TGTGCCAGTAGAAGAATCGACAGGGGCCCTGGCTACACCTTC. Protein: CASRRIDRGPGYTF. The variable domain in full, with the rest retrieved from reference TRBV19 and TRBJ1-2, is DGGITQSPKYLFRKEGQNVTLSCEQNLNHDAMYWYRQDPGQGLRLIYYSQIVNDFQKGDIAEGYSVSREKKESFPLTVTSAQKNPTAFYLCASRRIDRGPGYTFGSGTRLTVV.

This clone was picked up one time. The gene calls are TRBV4-1 and TRBJ2-7; 7 bases match TRBD2. V lost 8 bases and J lost 1; bases outside the gene matches: 11. This CDR3 contains 15 residues. Per the germline V gene, CDR1 is MGHRA and CDR2 is YSYEKL. The CDR3 coding sequence is TGCGCCAGCCGCCTTAGGGCGGGAGTTTCCTACGAGCAGTACTTC. It translates to CASRLRAGVSYEQYF.

The V gene is TRBV6-1, the J gene TRBJ1-5; the D is unclear. The CDR3 loop spans 14 amino acids. The V gene lost 3 bases and the J gene lost 1 base, with 7 bases spanning the gap. CDR1 is MNHNS and CDR2 is SASEGT in the germline V gene. The chain's CDR3 is CASSEYRSNQPQHF. Written as DNA, the CDR3 is TGTGCCAGCAGTGAGTACAGAAGCAATCAGCCCCAGCATTTT.

The chain combines TRBV6-5 with TRBJ1-4; D gene unclear. This CDR3 comprises 15 residues. V lost 0 bases and J lost 1, with 6 bases in between. Germline values: CDR1 MNHEY, CDR2 SVGAGI. This CDR3 reads CASSYSGRTNEKLFF. In DNA, the CDR3 is TGTGCCAGCAGTTACTCGGGCAGAACTAATGAAAAACTGTTTTTT.

The chain has TRBV10-1 and TRBJ1-4; D might be TRBD1 (5 bases). Germline assignment: CDR1 WNHNN and CDR2 SYGVQD (reference sequence). Trimming took 4 bases from V and 3 from J, leaving 12 bases between them. The CDR3 runs 15 residues. CDR3 sequence (DNA): TGCGCCAGCAGTGGATACAGGCTATCTAATGAAAAACTGTTTTTT. It translates to CASSGYRLSNEKLFF.

This chain links TRBV6-5 with TRBJ1-5; 9 nucleotides align to TRBD1. The germline CDR1 and CDR2 sequences are MNHEY and SVGAGI. This CDR3 spans 14 amino acids. Trimming at V came to 5 bases and at J to 2 bases, leaving 1 base not matched to a gene. CDR3 in amino acids: CASSRQGGNQPQHF. The CDR3 nucleotides are TGTGCCAGCAGTCGACAGGGGGGCAATCAGCCCCAGCATTTT.